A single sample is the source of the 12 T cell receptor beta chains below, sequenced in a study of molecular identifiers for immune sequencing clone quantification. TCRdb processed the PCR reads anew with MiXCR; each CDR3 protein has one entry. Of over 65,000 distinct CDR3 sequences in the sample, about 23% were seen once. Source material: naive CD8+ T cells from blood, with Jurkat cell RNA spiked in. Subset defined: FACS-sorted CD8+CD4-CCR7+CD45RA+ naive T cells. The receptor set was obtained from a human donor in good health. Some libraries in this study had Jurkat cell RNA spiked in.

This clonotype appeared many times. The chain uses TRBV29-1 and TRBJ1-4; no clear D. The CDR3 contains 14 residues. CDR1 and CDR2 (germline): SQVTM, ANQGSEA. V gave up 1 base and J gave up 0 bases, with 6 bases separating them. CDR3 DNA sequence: TGCAGCGTTGAAGTAGCAGCAACTAATGAAAAACTGTTTTTT. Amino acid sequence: CSVEVAATNEKLFF.

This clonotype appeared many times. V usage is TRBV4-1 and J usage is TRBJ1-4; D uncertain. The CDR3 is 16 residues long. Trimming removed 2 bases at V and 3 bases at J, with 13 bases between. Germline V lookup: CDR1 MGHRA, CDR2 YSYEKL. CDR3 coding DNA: TGCGCCAGCAGCCAATCAACCGGGAGATCTAATGAAAAACTGTTTTTT. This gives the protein CASSQSTGRSNEKLFF.

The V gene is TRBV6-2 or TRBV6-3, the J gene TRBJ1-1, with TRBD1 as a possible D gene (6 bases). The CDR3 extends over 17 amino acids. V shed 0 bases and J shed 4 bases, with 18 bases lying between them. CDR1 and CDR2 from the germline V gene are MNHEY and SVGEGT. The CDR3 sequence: CASSYSPLEKGGTEAFF. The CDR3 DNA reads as TGTGCCAGCAGTTACTCCCCCCTCGAAAAGGGGGGCACTGAAGCTTTCTTT.

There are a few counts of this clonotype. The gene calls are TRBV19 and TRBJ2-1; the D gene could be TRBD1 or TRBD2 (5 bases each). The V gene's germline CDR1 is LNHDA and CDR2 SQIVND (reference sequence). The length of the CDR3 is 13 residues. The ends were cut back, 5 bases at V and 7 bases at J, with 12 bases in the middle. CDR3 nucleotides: TGTGCCAGTAGTTCTGAGGGGTGGAATGAGCAGTTCTTC. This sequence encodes CASSSEGWNEQFF.

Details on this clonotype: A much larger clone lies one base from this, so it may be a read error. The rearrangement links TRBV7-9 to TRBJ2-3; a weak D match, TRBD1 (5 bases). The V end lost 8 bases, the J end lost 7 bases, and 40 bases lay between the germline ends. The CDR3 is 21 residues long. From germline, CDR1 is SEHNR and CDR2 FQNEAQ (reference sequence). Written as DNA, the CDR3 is TGTGCCAGCGGCTATACGTCGTACGTAAACACTCAGGGTAGGAGTTTGCATACGCAGTATTTT. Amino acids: CASGYTSYVNTQGRSLHTQYF.

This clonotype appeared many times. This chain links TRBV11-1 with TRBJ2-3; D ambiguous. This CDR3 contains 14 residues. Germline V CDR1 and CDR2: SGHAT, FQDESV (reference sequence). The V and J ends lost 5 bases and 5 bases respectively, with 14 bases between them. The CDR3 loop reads CASSLGLGGDTQYF. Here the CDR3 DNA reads TGTGCCAGCAGCCTCGGGCTGGGCGGAGATACGCAGTATTTT.

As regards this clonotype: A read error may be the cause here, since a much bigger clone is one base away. CDR3 nucleotide sequence: TGTGCCAGCTCACCAGGGGTGGGGGAGCAGTACTTC. It translates to CASSPGVGEQYF. The V call is TRBV18, the J call TRBJ2-7, with D unresolved. CDR1 is KGHSH, CDR2 LQKENI, per germline. V gave up 2 bases and J gave up 7 bases, with 9 bases separating them. The CDR3 has 12 amino acids. The complete variable domain, with remaining parts taken from reference TRBV18 and TRBJ2-7, reads NAGVMQNPRHLVRRRGQEARLRCSPMKGHSHVYWYRQLPEEGLKFMVYLQKENIIDESGMPKERFSAEFPKEGPSILRIQQVVRGDSAAYFCASSPGVGEQYFGPGTRLTVT.

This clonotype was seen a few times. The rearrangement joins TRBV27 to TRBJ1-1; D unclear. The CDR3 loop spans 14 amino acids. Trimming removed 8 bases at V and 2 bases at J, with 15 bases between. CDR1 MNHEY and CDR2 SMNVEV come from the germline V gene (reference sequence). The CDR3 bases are TGTGCCAGCTCCTACGCGGGAGGAAACACTGAAGCTTTCTTT. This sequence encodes CASSYAGGNTEAFF.

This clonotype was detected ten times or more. The CDR3 sequence: CASSPGHQSSTDTQYF. The CDR3 DNA follows: TGCGCCAGCAGCCCGGGACATCAATCTAGCACAGATACGCAGTATTTT. V gene TRBV4-3 combines with J gene TRBJ2-3, with a weak D call TRBD1 (6 bases). The V gene's germline CDR1 is LGHNA and CDR2 YSLEER. Trimming removed 4 bases at V and 0 bases at J, with 14 bases between. The CDR3 extends over 16 amino acids.

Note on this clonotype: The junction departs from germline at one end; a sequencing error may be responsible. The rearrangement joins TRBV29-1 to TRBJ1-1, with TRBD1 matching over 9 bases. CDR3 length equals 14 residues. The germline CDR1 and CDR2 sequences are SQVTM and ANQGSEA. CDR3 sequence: CSVEDLTGGTEAFF. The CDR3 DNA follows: TGCAGTGTTGAAGATCTGACAGGGGGCACTGAAGCTTTCTTT. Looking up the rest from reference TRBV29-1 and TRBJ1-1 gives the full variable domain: SAVISQKPSRDICQRGTSLTIQCQVDSQVTMMFWYRQQPGQSLTLIATANQGSEATYESGFVIDKFPISRPNLTFSTLTVSNMSPEDSSIYLCSVEDLTGGTEAFFGQGTRLTVV.

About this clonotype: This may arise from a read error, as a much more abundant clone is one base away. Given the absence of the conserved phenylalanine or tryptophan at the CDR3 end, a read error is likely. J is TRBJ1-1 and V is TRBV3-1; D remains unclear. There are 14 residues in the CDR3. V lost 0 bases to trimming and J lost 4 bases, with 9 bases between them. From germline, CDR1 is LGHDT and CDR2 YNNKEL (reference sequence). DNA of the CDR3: TGTGCCAGCAGCCAAGATCCGCACCTCACTGAAGCTTTCTTA. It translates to CASSQDPHLTEAFL.

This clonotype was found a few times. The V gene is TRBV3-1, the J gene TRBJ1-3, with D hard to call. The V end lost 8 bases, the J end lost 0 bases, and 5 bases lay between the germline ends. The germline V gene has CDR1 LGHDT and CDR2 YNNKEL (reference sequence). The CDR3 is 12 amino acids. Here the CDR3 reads CASADSGNTIYF. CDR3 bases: TGTGCCAGCGCAGACTCTGGAAACACCATATATTTT.